This T cell receptor (beta chain) is drawn from a study of T cell responses to AZD1222 COVID-19 vaccine. Profiling relied on immunoSEQ multiplex PCR, and the TCRdb table lists in-frame clones only, not all of them. The repertoire consists of approximately 160,000 clones, with about nine tenths occurring once and the leading ten covering more than 1.3%. V dropped 6 bases and J dropped 5; count of bases not matched to a gene: 8. Germline assignment: CDR1 SGHNT and CDR2 YENEEA. The CDR3 covers 15 residues. The J gene is TRBJ2-7, the V gene TRBV11-3, with TRBD1 identical over 12 bases. This TCR derives from an adult in good health. The starting material was peripheral blood, obtained on day 0 of AZD1222 vaccination. CDR3 nucleotides: TGTGCCAGCAGGGCCCGGGACAGGGGGCTGGACGAGCAGTACTTC. This encodes CASRARDRGLDEQYF.